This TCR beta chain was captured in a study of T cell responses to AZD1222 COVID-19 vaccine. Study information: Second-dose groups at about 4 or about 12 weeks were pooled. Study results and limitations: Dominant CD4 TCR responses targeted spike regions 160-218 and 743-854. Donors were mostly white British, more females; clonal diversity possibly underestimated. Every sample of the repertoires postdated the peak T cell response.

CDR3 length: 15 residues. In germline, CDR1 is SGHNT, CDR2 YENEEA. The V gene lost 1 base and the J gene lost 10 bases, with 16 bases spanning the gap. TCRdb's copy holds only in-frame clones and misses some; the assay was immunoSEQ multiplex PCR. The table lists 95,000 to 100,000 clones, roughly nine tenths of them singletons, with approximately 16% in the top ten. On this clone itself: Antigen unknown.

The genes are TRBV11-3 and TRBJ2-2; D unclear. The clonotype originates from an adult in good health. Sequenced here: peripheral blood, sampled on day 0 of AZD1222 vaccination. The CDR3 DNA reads TGTGCCAGCAGCTTAGCGTCGGAACTCCTTACGGAGCTGTTTTTT. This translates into CASSLASELLTELFF.